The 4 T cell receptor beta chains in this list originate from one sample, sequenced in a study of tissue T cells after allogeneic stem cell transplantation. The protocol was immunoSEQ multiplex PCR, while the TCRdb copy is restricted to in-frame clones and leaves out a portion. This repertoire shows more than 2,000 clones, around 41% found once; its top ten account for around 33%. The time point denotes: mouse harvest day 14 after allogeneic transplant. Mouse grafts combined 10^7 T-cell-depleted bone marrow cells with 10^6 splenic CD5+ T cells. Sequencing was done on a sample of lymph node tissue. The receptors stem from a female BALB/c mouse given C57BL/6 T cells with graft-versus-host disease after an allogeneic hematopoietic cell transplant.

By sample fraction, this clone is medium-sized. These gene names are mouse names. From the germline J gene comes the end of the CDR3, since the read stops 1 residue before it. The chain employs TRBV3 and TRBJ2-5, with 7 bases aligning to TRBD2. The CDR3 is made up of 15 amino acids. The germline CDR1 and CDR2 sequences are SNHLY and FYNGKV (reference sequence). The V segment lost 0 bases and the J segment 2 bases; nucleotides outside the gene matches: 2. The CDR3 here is CASSLAGGGQDTQYF. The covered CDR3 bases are TGTGCCAGCAGCTTAGCCGGGGGGGGCCAAGACACCCAGTAC. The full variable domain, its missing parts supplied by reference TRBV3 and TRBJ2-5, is GPKVLQIPSHQIIDMGQMVTLNCDPVSNHLYFYWYKQILGQQMEFLVNFYNGKVMEKSKLFKDQFSVERPDGSYFTLKIQPTALEDSAVYFCASSLAGGGQDTQYFGPGTRLLVL.

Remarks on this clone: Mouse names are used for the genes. Partial CDR3 DNA: TGTGCCAGCAGTCTAAAGGACAGGGGCTCCTATGAACAGTAC. Its protein product is CASSLKDRGSYEQY. Given in full, the CDR3 is CASSLKDRGSYEQYF. The gene calls are TRBV26 and TRBJ2-7; 9 nucleotides match TRBD1. Sequencing ends 1 residue short of the CDR3 end; the germline J gene provides the rest. CDR3 length: 15 residues. The V and J ends lost 3 bases and 0 bases, in that order; junction bases with no gene match: 3. Germline V lookup: CDR1 KGHPV, CDR2 FQNQEV (reference sequence).

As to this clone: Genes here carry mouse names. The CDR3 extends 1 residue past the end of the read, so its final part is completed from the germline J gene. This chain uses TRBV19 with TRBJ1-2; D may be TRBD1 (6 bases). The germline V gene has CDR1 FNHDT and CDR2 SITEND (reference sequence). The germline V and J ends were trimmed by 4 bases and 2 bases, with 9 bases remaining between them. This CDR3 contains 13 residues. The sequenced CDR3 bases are TGTGCCAGCAGTCCGGGACACAACTCCGACTACACC. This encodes CASSPGHNSDYT. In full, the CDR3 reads CASSPGHNSDYTF.

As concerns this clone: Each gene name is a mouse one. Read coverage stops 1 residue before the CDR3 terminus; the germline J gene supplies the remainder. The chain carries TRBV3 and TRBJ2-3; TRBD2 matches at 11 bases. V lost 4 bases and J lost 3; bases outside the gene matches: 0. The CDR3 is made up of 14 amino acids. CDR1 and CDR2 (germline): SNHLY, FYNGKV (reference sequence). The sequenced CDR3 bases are TGTGCCAGCAGCTACTGGGGGGGCGCAGAAACGCTGTAT. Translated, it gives CASSYWGGAETLY. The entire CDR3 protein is CASSYWGGAETLYF.